These T cell receptor beta chains were read from a single sample in a study of blood T cell repertoires in COVID-19. Here immunoSEQ multiplex PCR was the method, and the copy in TCRdb shows in-frame clones only, minus some. The data contain about 320,000 clones, around 86% of them singletons. Sequencing input: PBMCs or T cells enriched from blood (not recorded which). The source of these receptors is a man aged 55 to 69 who had recovered from COVID-19. Each CDR3 is given with its conserved first and last residue.

j_call v_call cdr3_aa
TRBJ2-2 TRBV5-6 CASRFEAGYTGELFF
TRBJ2-7 TRBV6-5 CASSSQTVEQYF
TRBJ2-7 TRBV4-3 CASSQDFRGQEQYF
TRBJ2-1 TRBV27 CASSPLGAPRSYNEQFF
TRBJ1-3 TRBV4-1 CASSQYRDYSGNTIYF
TRBJ2-1 TRBV2 CASKRVLAPFLEQFF
TRBJ2-7 TRBV6-5 CASGERGNEQYF
TRBJ2-5 TRBV2 CASSPRTSTGETQYF
TRBJ1-5 TRBV10-3 CAISGGTGGGNQPQHF
TRBJ2-7 TRBV7-9 CASSLDTSGKQYF
TRBJ1-4 TRBV28 CASTSGGGTNEKLFF
TRBJ2-1 TRBV11-2 CASSLGLAGYNEQFF
TRBJ2-3 TRBV5-1 CASSNSGTGVYSDTQYF
TRBJ2-3 TRBV12-3/TRBV12-4 CASTEDTQYF
TRBJ2-2 TRBV2 CASTGIRTGELFF
TRBJ2-6 TRBV7-9 CASSLALRGAGANVLTF
TRBJ1-6 TRBV5-1 CASSWDRGNSPLHF
TRBJ1-2 TRBV28 CASSLPTGYNYGYTF